Listed below are T cell receptor beta chains from one sample, sequenced in a study of PD-1 blockade in classical Hodgkin lymphoma. Clones were sequenced by immunoSEQ multiplex PCR, and TCRdb holds only the in-frame ones, with some missing. This repertoire shows tens of thousands of clones, approximately 85% found once; its top ten account for 10% to 15%. The specimen was peripheral blood mononuclear cells (PBMCs), collected before the fourth cycle of nivolumab. All receptors come from a human donor with classical Hodgkin lymphoma. CDR3s include the opening cysteine and the closing phenylalanine or tryptophan. A D gene is named only where the DNA matches it firmly. Size values are once, few and many counts, or a class for expanded clones, and some rows have none.

j_call | v_call | clone_size | d_call | cdr3_aa | cdr3_nt
TRBJ2-7 | TRBV15 | - | TRBD1 | CATSSHRGLNEQYF | TGTGCCACCAGCAGTCACAGGGGGCTGAACGAGCAGTACTTC
TRBJ1-4 | TRBV18 | - | - | CASSQSGGPAVGEKLFF | TGTGCCAGCTCACAGAGCGGGGGGCCGGCTGTTGGTGAAAAACTGTTTTTT
TRBJ1-2 | TRBV9 | - | - | CASSVGGGASGYGYTF | TGTGCCAGCAGCGTAGGTGGTGGGGCATCGGGCTATGGCTACACCTTC
TRBJ1-3 | TRBV4-1 | once | - | CASSLGQPSGNTIYF | TGCGCCAGCAGCCTAGGACAACCGTCTGGAAACACCATATATTTT
TRBJ2-4 | TRBV10-3 | - | - | CAISDTGENIQYF | TGTGCCATCAGTGACACTGGAGAAAACATTCAGTACTTC
TRBJ1-6 | TRBV7-3 | - | TRBD1 | CASSPDRDSLALHF | TGTGCCAGCAGCCCGGACCGGGACAGTCTTGCCCTCCACTTT
TRBJ2-2 | TRBV25-1 | - | TRBD2 | CASSDERGRADTGELFF | TGTGCCAGCAGTGACGAACGCGGGAGGGCCGACACCGGGGAGCTGTTTTTT
TRBJ2-7 | TRBV19 | - | TRBD2 | CASSRTSGSYEQYF | TGTGCCAGTAGTAGGACTAGCGGCTCCTACGAGCAGTACTTC
TRBJ2-4 | TRBV19 | - | - | CASSIVGKRTKNIQYF | TGTGCCAGTAGTATAGTGGGTAAGCGGACCAAAAACATTCAGTACTTC
TRBJ1-5 | TRBV16 | - | - | CASSQSGGISNQPQHF | TGTGCCAGCAGCCAATCGGGGGGAATTAGCAATCAGCCCCAGCATTTT
TRBJ2-7 | TRBV7-2 | - | - | CASSLGRGEMAQYF | TGTGCCAGCAGCTTAGGCAGGGGCGAGATGGCGCAGTACTTC
TRBJ2-6 | TRBV30 | - | - | CAWSVGQSGANVLTF | TGTGCCTGGAGTGTCGGCCAGTCTGGGGCCAACGTCCTGACTTTC